This T cell receptor (beta chain) was captured in a study of early T cells in non-severe SARS-CoV-2 infection. Study as a whole: The authors sequenced bulk RNA from unsorted whole blood, leaving chains unpaired. Study conclusions and caveats: Database matching using VDJdb favored anti-spike CD8 responses, with private and CD4 specificities left missing.

Attached unique molecular identifiers marked individual cDNA molecules. TCRdb recomputed calls from the 5' RACE reads with MiXCR, one row per CDR3 protein. The data contain about 50,000 distinct CDR3 sequences, approximately 12% of them singletons. The sample holds a few counts of this clonotype. Its target is not known. This specimen consisted of whole blood, obtained at baseline. The sequence was collected from an adult who was a healthcare worker with PCR-confirmed SARS-CoV-2 infection or an uninfected control (not recorded which).

The CDR3 DNA reads TGCGCCAGCAGCCAAGTAGTTGTAGGGACAGTGTCGGGTGAGCAGTTCTTC. This encodes CASSQVVVGTVSGEQFF. J is TRBJ2-1 and V is TRBV4-1, with 7 nucleotides matching TRBD1. V shed 1 base and J 9 bases; nucleotides not matched to a gene: 15. The CDR3 is made up of 17 amino acids. CDR1 is MGHRA, CDR2 YSYEKL, per germline.